Listed below are T cell receptor beta chains from one sample, sequenced in a study of blood T cell repertoires in COVID-19. Method: immunoSEQ multiplex PCR; TCRdb's copy keeps in-frame clones and lacks some. The table has roughly 68,000 clones, around 89% seen once. Sequencing was performed on peripheral blood. The receptors originated from a woman in her seventies with acute or convalescent COVID-19. The CDR3 runs from the conserved cysteine through the conserved F or W. D genes are given only for firm matches. Part of the rows lack a size; the others show once, few, many or a class for expanded clones.

D,V,size,J,DNA,CDR3
-,TRBV3-1/TRBV3-2,-,TRBJ1-3,TGTGCCAGCAGTAGGTCCGGGTTAGGAAACACCATATATTTT,CASSRSGLGNTIYF
-,TRBV7-2,-,TRBJ2-7,TGTGCCAGCAGCTCCCTGAGAGTACGTACCGCGAGCTACGAGCAGTACTTC,CASSSLRVRTASYEQYF
-,TRBV5-1,-,TRBJ2-3,TGCGCCAGCAGCTTGGGGAGGGTTGTGAGTCCGACAGATACGCAGTATTTT,CASSLGRVVSPTDTQYF
TRBD1,TRBV7-2,-,TRBJ1-2,TGTGCCAGCAGCTTATTTCCAGGGGGAATGCATGGCTACACCTTC,CASSLFPGGMHGYTF
TRBD1,TRBV7-8,-,TRBJ1-1,TGTGCCAGCAGCCCGGGACAGGGGGCAGGAAACACTGAAGCTTTCTTT,CASSPGQGAGNTEAFF
TRBD1,TRBV28,-,TRBJ2-7,TGTGCCAGCACTCGCCCTTCAGGGGGACACGAGCAGTACTTC,CASTRPSGGHEQYF
TRBD1,TRBV5-4,-,TRBJ1-3,TGTGCCAGCAGCCGGGACAGAAGCTCTGGAAACACCATATATTTT,CASSRDRSSGNTIYF
TRBD1,TRBV30,-,TRBJ1-2,TGTGCCTGGTCACAGGGGGCTTCAGGCGGCTACACCTTC,CAWSQGASGGYTF
TRBD1,TRBV6-1,-,TRBJ1-5,TGTGCCAGCAGTGAATATGGACAGGGTAATCAGCCCCAGCATTTT,CASSEYGQGNQPQHF
-,TRBV27,-,TRBJ1-1,TGTGCCAGCAGTCCCGGGACTTTGATGAACACTGAAGCTTTCTTT,CASSPGTLMNTEAFF
-,TRBV6-2/TRBV6-3,-,TRBJ2-4,TGTGCCAGCCGCCCCCCCGGGGAGCAGTTACTAGCCAAAAACATTCAGTACTTC,CASRPPGEQLLAKNIQYF
TRBD1,TRBV4-2,-,TRBJ2-7,TGTGCCAGCAGCCCGACAGGGATTACCTACGAGCAGTACTTC,CASSPTGITYEQYF
TRBD1,TRBV9,-,TRBJ2-7,TGTGCCAGCAGCGTCGGACAGGGGACCACCTACGAGCAGTACTTC,CASSVGQGTTYEQYF
-,TRBV7-2,few,TRBJ1-6,TGTGCCAGCAGCTTAAAGAAAGGGGCACCCCTCCACTTT,CASSLKKGAPLHF
TRBD2,TRBV7-9,-,TRBJ2-2,TGTGCCAGCAGCCCCATTCTCGGGAGGGCCGGCACCGGGGAGCTGTTTTTT,CASSPILGRAGTGELFF